This T cell receptor (beta chain) was found in a study of cytomegalovirus exposure and HLA in healthy donors. Samples came from healthy bone marrow donors. PCR was performed using 60 Vbeta and 13 Jbeta primers. Libraries were prepared by immunoSEQ multiplex PCR; TCRdb keeps only in-frame clonotypes and omits some of them. The sample includes about 200,000 clones, over 75% of them seen just once. Whole-study results and caveats: The study reported that TCR beta sequences accurately predicted HLA-A and HLA-B alleles in most subjects. Later on, a genetic analysis was performed. It linked a missense variant in DCLRE1C with V- and J-gene trimming of TCR beta.

On this clone itself: Its antigen is as yet unknown.

CDR1 and CDR2 (germline): SGHDT, YYEEEE. V lost 4 bases, J lost 4 bases, and 8 bases stayed unmatched. The length of the CDR3 is 15 residues. This sequence was found in a boy aged 2 to 10 in good health and CMV-seronegative. Material: PBMCs. This chain uses TRBV5-6 with TRBJ1-1; 9 nucleotides line up with TRBD1. As DNA, the CDR3 is TGTGCCAGCAGCCCGCTGGACAGGGGAGGCACTGAAGCTTTCTTT. Its translation: CASSPLDRGGTEAFF.